These 3 T cell receptor beta chains came from one sample sequenced in a study of cytomegalovirus exposure and HLA in healthy donors. Primers for the PCR totalled 60 Vbeta and 13 Jbeta. Method: immunoSEQ multiplex PCR; TCRdb's copy keeps in-frame clones and lacks some. The table lists under 200,000 clones, around four fifths of them singletons. The sample consisted of PBMCs. These receptors were taken from a man aged 25 to 45 in good health and CMV-seronegative.

This CDR3 is CASSPRGHDRGRIQPQHF. In DNA form, the CDR3 reads TGTGCCAGCAGCCCGCGGGGACATGACAGGGGGCGCATTCAGCCCCAGCATTTT. The chain combines TRBV7-8 with TRBJ1-5; 10 bases agree with TRBD1. The ends lost 5 bases at V and 6 bases at J; junction bases unmatched: 16. Germline CDR1 and CDR2: SGHVS and FQNEAQ. There are 18 residues in the CDR3.

This clone was seen a handful of times. The chain has TRBV7-2 and TRBJ1-1; D perhaps matches TRBD1 (6 bases). This CDR3 is 17 amino acids long. Germline lookup yields CDR1 SGHTA and CDR2 FQGNSA. V was clipped by 2 bases and J by 3 bases, with 19 bases between them. CDR3 DNA: TGTGCCAGCAGCTTAATGGGGGCCCGGGGGGGCGACACTGAAGCTTTCTTT. Its translation is CASSLMGARGGDTEAFF.

The chain carries TRBV18 and TRBJ2-1; 9 positions match TRBD1. Unmatched junction bases numbered 3, after V lost 3 bases and J lost 3 bases. The CDR3 totals 15 residues. The germline gives CDR1 KGHSH, CDR2 LQKENI. The CDR3 spells CASSPSTGGYNEQFF. CDR3 nucleotide sequence: TGTGCCAGCTCACCGTCGACAGGGGGCTACAATGAGCAGTTCTTC.